The clone carrying this T cell receptor (beta chain) has at least ten counts. Its cognate antigen is unknown. Patients between 18 and 65 years old had hyperthyroidism, newly diagnosed and lasting under 2 months. This sample holds PBMCs from 9.5 to 10 ml fresh peripheral blood. This entry is derived from a study of T cells in Graves' hyperthyroidism and ophthalmopathy. Notes on the study in general: Separating ophthalmopathy from stable hyperthyroidism was achieved by a 13 V-J model. Most thyroid clonotypes with frequency above 0.001 were detected in blood.

The TCR beta CDR3 regions underwent amplification using RNA transcripts as the source. The HTBI primer set drove a first-round RT-PCR of the TCR CDR3. TCRdb independently ran MiXCR on the multiplex PCR reads; one entry per CDR3 protein. This table has fewer than 650,000 distinct CDR3 sequences, roughly 13% appearing once. The TCR was taken from a woman in her twenties or thirties with Graves' hyperthyroidism that later progressed to Graves' ophthalmopathy. Sequenced: blood.

The chain's CDR3 is CASSQGGGGNQPQHF. The CDR3 DNA follows: TGTGCCAGCAGCCAAGGCGGTGGGGGGAATCAGCCCCAGCATTTT. This chain links TRBV3-1 with TRBJ1-5; the D gene is possibly TRBD1 (5 bases). V shed 1 base and J shed 4 bases, with 11 bases lying between them. This CDR3 region has 15 residues. CDR1 and CDR2 (germline): LGHDT, YNNKEL (reference sequence).